The clone carrying this TCR beta chain has just one count. V lost 5 bases and J lost 8, with 16 bases in between. The CDR3 is made up of 13 amino acids. The germline CDR1 and CDR2 sequences are SQVTM and ANQGSEA. The sample belongs to a study of blood T cell repertoires in COVID-19. Original analysis: Nucleated cell counts were estimated from reference gene primer amplification. Sequenced by immunoSEQ multiplex PCR; TCRdb stores in-frame clones only, minus some. V and J calls plus clone size are reproduced from that table; the DNA served to infer D and trimming. This sample carries tens of thousands of clones, roughly 90% of them seen once, and the ten largest clones take roughly 2.6%.

This receptor was taken from a man aged 45 to 65 with COVID-19, enrolled during active disease. The specimen was peripheral blood. The rearrangement joins TRBV29-1 to TRBJ2-1; perhaps TRBD2 as D (6 bases). The CDR3 bases are TGCAGCGTTAGCCCTAGGCGGGGTGATGAGCAGTTCTTC. As protein: CSVSPRRGDEQFF.